Sequencing of this T cell receptor beta chain was carried out in a study of cytotoxic CD8 clonotypes in ibrutinib-treated CLL. This clone appeared a few times. CDR1 MNHEY and CDR2 SVGAGI come from the germline V gene. V lost 0 bases, J lost 4 bases, and 4 bases lay in between. The CDR3 length is 13 residues. The protocol was immunoSEQ multiplex PCR, while the TCRdb copy is restricted to in-frame clones and leaves out a portion. The table lists roughly 250,000 clones, roughly 70% of them singletons. V and J are TRBV6-5 and TRBJ2-1, with D unresolved. The sample consisted of PBMCs, taken after 24 months of ibrutinib treatment. The sequence was obtained from a human donor with chronic lymphocytic leukemia. The CDR3 bases are TGTGCCAGCAGTTACTCTCTGTACAATGAGCAGTTCTTC. The encoded protein is CASSYSLYNEQFF.